A selection of T cell receptor beta chains follows, all from one sample in a study of regulatory T cells in long-lasting Graves disease. MiXCR was run by TCRdb on the multiplex PCR reads, yielding one entry per CDR3 protein. The sample carries hundreds of thousands of distinct CDR3 sequences, around a fifth recorded once. The sequences come from peripheral blood mononuclear cells (PBMCs), collected when the disease was refractory, from a patient treated with antithyroid drugs. These receptors all come from a female donor with Graves disease. Each CDR3 is given with its conserved first and last residue.

TRBV2 | CASSVTGYNQPQHF
TRBV7-2 | CASSLVRQSIMNTEAFF
TRBV5-1 | CASRGLGGHYMNTEAFF
TRBV18 | CASSPLGETGELFF
TRBV10-3 | CAIRGRGEETQYF
TRBV2 | CASRKDSYEQYF
TRBV11-2 | CASIFGSSYNEQFF
TRBV14 | CASSQRSGTGRDGYTF
TRBV19 | CASSMGGGVNTEAFF
TRBV7-8 | CASSLSGGYEKLFF
TRBV28 | CASSLGQNYGYTF
TRBV12-5 | CASGGTSGTTYEQYF
TRBV28 | CASCSEEEYGYTF
TRBV2 | CASSTQGEETEAFF
TRBV29-1 | CSVEGQGIEAFF
TRBV5-1 | CASSLGQVGGETQYF
TRBV4-1 | CASSQRFSGANVLTF
TRBV4-3 | CASSQDTRNAYEQYF
TRBV6-1 | CASRISDRGDTIYF
TRBV3-1 | CASSQFGGDTEAFF
TRBV12-3/TRBV12-4 | CASSFVDWEETQYF
TRBV20-1 | CSANPGTGGSYEQYF
TRBV2 | CASSDSTPRETQYF
TRBV4-3 | CASSQDGQGAFGGELFF
TRBV5-1 | CASSLTPADRAHEQYF
TRBV29-1 | CSVVDRANYGYTF
TRBV6-1 | CASRPWGGGNQPQHF
TRBV30 | CAWSRNYEQYF
TRBV6-1 | CAAALTGTANTEAFF
TRBV4-2 | CASSQEFEQLNEQFF
TRBV28 | CASRRDYLYNEQFF
TRBV7-2 | CASSLENSGKTQYF
TRBV29-1 | CSVGLQQETQYF
TRBV19 | CASSPGTGFSNQPQHF
TRBV28 | CASSLLRGGYGYTF
TRBV9 | CASSTKRDWVDNEQFF
TRBV6-1 | CASRPNAGHEQYF
TRBV18 | CASSPVEGIGQPQHF
TRBV5-1 | CASSRDTLGQETQYF
TRBV13 | CASSSRTSGGEEQFF
TRBV11-2 | CASSKGGWYGYTF
TRBV7-6 | CASSQGGTPYNEQFF
TRBV20-1 | CSAVIHEGYNSPLHF